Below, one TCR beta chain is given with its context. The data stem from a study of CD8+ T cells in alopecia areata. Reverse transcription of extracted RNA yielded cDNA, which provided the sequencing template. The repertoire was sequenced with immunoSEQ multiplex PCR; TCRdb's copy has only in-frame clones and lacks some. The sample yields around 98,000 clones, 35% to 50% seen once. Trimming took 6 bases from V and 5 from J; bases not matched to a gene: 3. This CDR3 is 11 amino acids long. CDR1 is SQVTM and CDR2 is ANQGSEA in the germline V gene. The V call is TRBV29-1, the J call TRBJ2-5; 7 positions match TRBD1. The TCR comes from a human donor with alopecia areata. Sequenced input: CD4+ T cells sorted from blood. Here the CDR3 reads CSVVTGETQYF. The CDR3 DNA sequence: TGCAGCGTAGTGACAGGGGAGACCCAGTACTTC.